These 20 T cell receptor beta chains were all obtained from the same sample, sequenced in a study of blood T cell repertoires in COVID-19. Sequenced by immunoSEQ multiplex PCR; TCRdb stores in-frame clones only, minus some. The data contain under 200,000 clones, approximately 85% of them seen just once; the ten biggest clones take up roughly 5%. The source material was peripheral blood. Source of these receptors: a woman between 50 and 59 years old with COVID-19, enrolled during active disease.

The V call is TRBV7-2, the J call TRBJ1-1; 8 nucleotides align to TRBD1. J was trimmed by 1 base and V by 5 bases; bases with no gene match: 6. This CDR3 is built from 15 residues. In germline, CDR1 is SGHTA, CDR2 FQGNSA. Written as DNA, the CDR3 is TGTGCCAGCAGCGCCCCCGGGACAGGGAACACTGAAGCTTTCTTT. Translation gives CASSAPGTGNTEAFF.

This sequence joins TRBV6-2 or TRBV6-3 and TRBJ1-2; 9 bases align to TRBD1. CDR3 length: 16 residues. Trimming at V came to 2 bases and at J to 4 bases, leaving 8 bases not matched to a gene. Germline V gene lookup returns CDR1 MNHEY and CDR2 SVGEGT. CDR3 in amino acids: CASSYPGTGFLYGYTF. The CDR3 DNA follows: TGTGCCAGCAGTTACCCCGGGACAGGGTTCCTCTATGGCTACACCTTC.

This CDR3 is CASREDSGRTGELFF. The DNA for the CDR3 is TGTGCCAGCAGGGAGGATAGCGGGCGCACCGGGGAGCTGTTTTTT. The rearrangement uses TRBV6-5 and TRBJ2-2; TRBD2 matches 7 bases. J lost 4 bases, V lost 6 bases, and 8 bases had no gene match. The CDR3 is 15 amino acids. Germline V gene data show CDR1 as MNHEY and CDR2 as SVGAGI.

This clone was seen more than once but under ten times. This chain links TRBV9 with TRBJ2-7, with no clear D. This CDR3 has 15 amino acids. Germline values: CDR1 SGDLS, CDR2 YYNGEE. The ends were cut back, 0 bases at V and 0 bases at J, with 10 bases in the middle. CDR3 nucleotide sequence: TGTGCCAGCAGCGTAGGGGCTTTAAGCTCCTACGAGCAGTACTTC. Amino acids: CASSVGALSSYEQYF. Full variable domain (outside the CDR3, taken from reference TRBV9 and TRBJ2-7): DSGVTQTPKHLITATGQRVTLRCSPRSGDLSVYWYQQSLDQGLQFLIQYYNGEERAKGNILERFSAQQFPDLHSELNLSSLELGDSALYFCASSVGALSSYEQYFGPGTRLTVT.

This chain connects TRBV5-1 to TRBJ1-2; D perhaps matches TRBD1 (5 bases). The CDR3 has 14 amino acids. The V gene's germline CDR1 is SGHRS and CDR2 YFSETQ. V lost 4 bases to trimming and J lost 3 bases, with 13 bases between them. CDR3 region: CASSHYRGDYGYTF. CDR3 nucleotides: TGCGCCAGCAGCCACTATAGGGGTGACTATGGCTACACCTTC.

V and J are TRBV4-3 and TRBJ2-7; TRBD1 matches 8 bases. Germline V gene data show CDR1 as LGHNA and CDR2 as YSLEER. CDR3 length: 18 residues. Unmatched junction bases numbered 10, after V lost 0 bases and J lost 0 bases. Written as DNA, the CDR3 is TGCGCCAGCAGCCAAGATTATGAGCCGGGACAGGTCTCCTACGAGCAGTACTTC. It codes for CASSQDYEPGQVSYEQYF.

The chain joins TRBV3-1 (or the pseudogene TRBV3-2) to TRBJ1-5; D perhaps matches TRBD1 (6 bases). CDR1 LGHDT and CDR2 YNNKEL come from the germline V gene (reference sequence). This CDR3 region has 14 residues. V lost 2 bases to trimming and J lost 6 bases, with 11 bases between them. The CDR3 nucleotides are TGTGCCAGCAGCCAATTGGGGGCCGTTCAGCCCCAGCATTTT. Residues: CASSQLGAVQPQHF.

V is TRBV2 and J is TRBJ1-4; 9 bases line up with TRBD1. Germline trimming cut 2 bases from V and 7 bases from J; bases unmatched to any gene: 5. The germline V gene has CDR1 SNHLY and CDR2 FYNNEI. The CDR3 loop spans 15 amino acids. The DNA for the CDR3 is TGTGCCAGCAGTGAATCGGGACAGGGTGGTGAAAAACTGTTTTTT. Its protein product is CASSESGQGGEKLFF.

CDR3 coding DNA: TGTGCCAGCAGCCACTGGGGACAGGGGTCCACAGATACGCAGTATTTT. It specifies CASSHWGQGSTDTQYF. J is TRBJ2-3 and V is TRBV4-2; 10 positions agree with TRBD1. Germline-derived CDR1 and CDR2 are LGHNA and YNFKEQ. The CDR3 is 16 amino acids. J was trimmed by 2 bases and V by 3 bases; bases with no gene match: 5.

The J gene is TRBJ2-7, the V gene TRBV20-1, with D unresolved. Germline V gene data show CDR1 as DFQATT and CDR2 as SNEGSKA (reference sequence). V lost 5 bases, J lost 3 bases, and 8 bases lay in between. The CDR3 totals 11 residues. The CDR3, as DNA: TGCAGTGCTTCCCACAGCTACGAGCAGTACTTC. Encoded protein: CSASHSYEQYF.

The V gene is TRBV6-6, the J gene TRBJ1-1; the match to TRBD1 covers 9 bases. The CDR3 is 15 residues long. J gave up 1 base and V 5 bases, and 5 bases lay outside the gene matches. Germline CDR1 is MNHNY and CDR2 is SVGAGI (reference sequence). In DNA form, the CDR3 reads TGTGCCAGCAGTCGGCAACAGGGGGCGAACACTGAAGCTTTCTTT. Amino acid sequence: CASSRQQGANTEAFF.

V usage is TRBV7-2 and J usage is TRBJ2-5; D unclear. The CDR3 loop spans 14 amino acids. Germline V gene data show CDR1 as SGHTA and CDR2 as FQGNSA. The V and J ends lost 1 base and 1 base respectively, with 7 bases between them. Written as DNA, the CDR3 is TGTGCCAGCAGCTTAGGAATAGTCCAAGAGACCCAGTACTTC. This encodes CASSLGIVQETQYF.

The chain is built from TRBV19 and TRBJ2-7, with D unclear. V lost 3 bases, J lost 5 bases, and 5 bases lay in between. Germline assignment: CDR1 LNHDA and CDR2 SQIVND (reference sequence). This CDR3 region has 11 residues. CDR3 sequence: CASSIGHEQYF. The DNA of the CDR3 is TGTGCCAGTAGTATTGGCCACGAGCAGTACTTC. The entire variable domain, with the rest obtained from reference TRBV19 and TRBJ2-7, is as follows: DGGITQSPKYLFRKEGQNVTLSCEQNLNHDAMYWYRQDPGQGLRLIYYSQIVNDFQKGDIAEGYSVSREKKESFPLTVTSAQKNPTAFYLCASSIGHEQYFGPGTRLTVT.

The chain links TRBV6-1 to TRBJ1-1; D gene unclear. Trimming removed 3 bases at V and 1 base at J, with 12 bases between. The CDR3 sequence is 15 residues long. Germline V gene lookup returns CDR1 MNHNS and CDR2 SASEGT. DNA of the CDR3: TGTGCCAGCAGTGACCCATATCGGGAGAACACTGAAGCTTTCTTT. It specifies CASSDPYRENTEAFF.

The chain carries TRBV19 and TRBJ2-7; TRBD1 matches 9 bases. This CDR3 region has 14 residues. V gave up 10 bases and J gave up 7 bases; unmatched junction bases: 14. Germline-derived CDR1 and CDR2 are LNHDA and SQIVND (reference sequence). The CDR3 loop reads CATKVGQGLEEQYF. In DNA, the CDR3 is TGTGCCACCAAGGTGGGACAGGGCCTAGAAGAGCAGTACTTC.

In its sample, this clone was seen once. CDR3: CASSNQGLGETQYF. In DNA, the CDR3 is TGCGCCAGCAGCAATCAGGGGCTTGGGGAGACCCAGTACTTC. This chain uses TRBV5-1 with TRBJ2-5, with D possibly TRBD1 on 6 matching bases. The V end was cut by 4 bases, the J end by 5 bases, with 15 bases between. This CDR3 contains 14 residues. Germline V gene data show CDR1 as SGHRS and CDR2 as YFSETQ. Combining the CDR3 with reference TRBV5-1 and TRBJ2-5 gives the whole variable domain KAGVTQTPRYLIKTRGQQVTLSCSPISGHRSVSWYQQTPGQGLQFLFEYFSETQRNKGNFPGRFSGRQFSNSRSEMNVSTLELGDSALYLCASSNQGLGETQYFGPGTRLLVL.

The chain couples TRBV27 to TRBJ1-5, with unresolved D. The CDR3 totals 12 residues. From germline, CDR1 is MNHEY and CDR2 SMNVEV (reference sequence). V lost 3 bases and J 7 bases, leaving 7 bases between the germline ends. CDR3 DNA: TGTGCCAGCAGTTTCGGCGGCCAGCCCCAGCATTTT. Its protein product is CASSFGGQPQHF.

This clone was seen more than once but under ten times. The J gene is TRBJ2-7, the V gene TRBV7-8, with 12 bases aligning to TRBD2. CDR3 size: 18 residues. J gave up 9 bases and V 5 bases, and 20 bases lay outside the gene matches. Germline loops: CDR1 SGHVS, CDR2 FQNEAQ. Here the CDR3 DNA reads TGTGCCAGCAGCCCAAGACGGACTAGCGGGGCCCCGGGTGGGTGGCAGTACTTC. Residues: CASSPRRTSGAPGGWQYF.

This clone occurred a few times. This chain links TRBV28 with TRBJ2-7; D not resolved. V lost 4 bases and J lost 9, with 13 bases in between. The germline V gene has CDR1 MDHEN and CDR2 SYDVKM. This CDR3 contains 12 residues. The DNA of the CDR3 is TGTGCCAGCAGTTATCGTCGAGCAGGGCAGTACTTC. Translated, it gives CASSYRRAGQYF.

This chain uses TRBV21-1 with TRBJ1-5; TRBD1 was called by the table and not checked on the DNA. TRBV21-1 is noted as a pseudogene. The length of the CDR3 is 13 residues. CDR3 sequence: CASIPTGSQPQHF. As DNA, the CDR3 is TGTGCCAGCATCCCGACAGGGAGTCAGCCCCAGCATTTT.